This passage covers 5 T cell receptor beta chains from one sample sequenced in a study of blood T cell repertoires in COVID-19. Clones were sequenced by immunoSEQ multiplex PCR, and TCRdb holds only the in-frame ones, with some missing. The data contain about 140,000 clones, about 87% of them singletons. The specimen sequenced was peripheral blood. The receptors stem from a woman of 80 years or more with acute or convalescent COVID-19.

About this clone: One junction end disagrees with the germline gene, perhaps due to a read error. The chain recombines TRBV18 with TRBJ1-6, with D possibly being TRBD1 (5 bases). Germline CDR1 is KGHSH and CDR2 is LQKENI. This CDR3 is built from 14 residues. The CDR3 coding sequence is TGTGCCAGCTCACCACTACAGGTTAATTTACCCCTCCACTTT. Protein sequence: CASSPLQVNLPLHF.

CDR3 sequence: CASSVWSGTEAFF. The CDR3 DNA is TGTGCCAGCAGCGTCTGGTCAGGCACTGAAGCTTTCTTT. The rearrangement uses TRBV3-1 (or the pseudogene TRBV3-2) and TRBJ1-1; no clear D. The CDR3 runs 13 residues. V lost 5 bases, J lost 4 bases, and 11 bases lay in between. The germline V gene has CDR1 LGHDT and CDR2 YNNKEL (reference sequence).

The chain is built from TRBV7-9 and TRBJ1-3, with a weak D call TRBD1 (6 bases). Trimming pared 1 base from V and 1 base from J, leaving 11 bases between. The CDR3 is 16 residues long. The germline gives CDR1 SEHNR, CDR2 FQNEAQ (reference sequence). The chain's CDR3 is CASSLVLTGSGNTIYF. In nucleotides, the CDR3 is TGTGCCAGCAGCTTAGTACTGACAGGTTCTGGAAACACCATATATTTT.

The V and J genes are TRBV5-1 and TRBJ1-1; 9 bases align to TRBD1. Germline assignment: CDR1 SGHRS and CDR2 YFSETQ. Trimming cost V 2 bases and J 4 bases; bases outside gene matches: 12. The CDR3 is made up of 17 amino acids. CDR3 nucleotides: TGCGCCAGCAGCTTCGGACAGGGGCGTATATTTGGCACTGAAGCTTTCTTT. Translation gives CASSFGQGRIFGTEAFF.

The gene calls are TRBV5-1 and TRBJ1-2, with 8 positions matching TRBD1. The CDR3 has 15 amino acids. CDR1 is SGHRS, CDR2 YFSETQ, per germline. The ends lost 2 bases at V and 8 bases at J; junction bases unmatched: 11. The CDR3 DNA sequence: TGCGCCAGCAGCTTTACTGGGGCGACAGGGGACGGCTACACCTTC. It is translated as CASSFTGATGDGYTF. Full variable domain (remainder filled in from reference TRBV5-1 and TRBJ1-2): KAGVTQTPRYLIKTRGQQVTLSCSPISGHRSVSWYQQTPGQGLQFLFEYFSETQRNKGNFPGRFSGRQFSNSRSEMNVSTLELGDSALYLCASSFTGATGDGYTFGSGTRLTVV.